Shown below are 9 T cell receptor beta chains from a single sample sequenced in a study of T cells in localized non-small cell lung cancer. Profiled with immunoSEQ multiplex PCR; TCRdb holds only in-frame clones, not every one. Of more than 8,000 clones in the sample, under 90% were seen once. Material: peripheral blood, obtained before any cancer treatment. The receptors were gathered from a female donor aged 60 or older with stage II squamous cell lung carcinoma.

CDR3 DNA sequence: TGTGCCAGTAGTAAAGGGAATGGCAATCAGCCCCAGCATTTT. Its protein is CASSKGNGNQPQHF. This rearrangement joins TRBV19 to TRBJ1-5; D remains unclear. Trimming stripped 4 bases from V and 2 bases from J, with 9 bases between. Germline V CDR1 and CDR2: LNHDA, SQIVND (reference sequence). The CDR3 runs 14 residues.

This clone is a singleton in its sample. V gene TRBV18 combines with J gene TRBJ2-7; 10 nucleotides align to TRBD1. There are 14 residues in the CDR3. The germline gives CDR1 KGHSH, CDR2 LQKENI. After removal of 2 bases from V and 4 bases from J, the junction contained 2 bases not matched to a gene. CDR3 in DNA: TGTGCCAGCTCACCAGCGGGACAGGGGTACGAGCAGTACTTC. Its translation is CASSPAGQGYEQYF.

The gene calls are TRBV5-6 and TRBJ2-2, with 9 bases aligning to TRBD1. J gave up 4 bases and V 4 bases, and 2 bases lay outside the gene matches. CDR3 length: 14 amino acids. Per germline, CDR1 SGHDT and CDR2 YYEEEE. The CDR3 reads CASSPGQGTGELFF. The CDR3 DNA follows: TGTGCCAGCAGCCCGGGACAGGGCACCGGGGAGCTGTTTTTT.

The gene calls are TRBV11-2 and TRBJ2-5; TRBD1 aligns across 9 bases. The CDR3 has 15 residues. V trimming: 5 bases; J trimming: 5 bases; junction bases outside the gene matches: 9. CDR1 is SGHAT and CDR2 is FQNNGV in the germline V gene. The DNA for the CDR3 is TGTGCCAGCAGCGCGAGGGACAGGGCGGACGAGACCCAGTACTTC. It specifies CASSARDRADETQYF.

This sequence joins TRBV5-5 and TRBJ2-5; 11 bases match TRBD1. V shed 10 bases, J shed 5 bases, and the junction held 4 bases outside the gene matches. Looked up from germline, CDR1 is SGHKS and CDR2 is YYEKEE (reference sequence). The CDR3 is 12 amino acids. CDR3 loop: CASDRGQETQYF. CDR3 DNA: TGTGCCTCGGACAGGGGGCAGGAGACCCAGTACTTC.

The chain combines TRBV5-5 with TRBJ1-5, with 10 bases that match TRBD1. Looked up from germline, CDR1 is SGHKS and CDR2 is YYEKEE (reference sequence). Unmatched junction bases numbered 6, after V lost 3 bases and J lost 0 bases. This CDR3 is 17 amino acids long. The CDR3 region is CASSWGTGVSSNQPQHF. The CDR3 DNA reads TGTGCCAGCAGCTGGGGGACAGGGGTGTCTAGCAATCAGCCCCAGCATTTT.

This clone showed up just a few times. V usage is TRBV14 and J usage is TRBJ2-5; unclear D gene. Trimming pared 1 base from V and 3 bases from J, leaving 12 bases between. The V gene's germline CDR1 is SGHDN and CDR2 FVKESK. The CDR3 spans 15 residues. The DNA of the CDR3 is TGTGCCAGCAGCCAAGGCATGGAGTGGAAAGAGACCCAGTACTTC. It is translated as CASSQGMEWKETQYF.

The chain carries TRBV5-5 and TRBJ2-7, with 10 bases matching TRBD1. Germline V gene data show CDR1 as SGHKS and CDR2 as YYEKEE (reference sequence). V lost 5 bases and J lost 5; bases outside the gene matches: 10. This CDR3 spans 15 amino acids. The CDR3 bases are TGTGCCAGCAGTCAAAATCCGGGACAGGGGAACGAGCAGTACGTC. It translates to CASSQNPGQGNEQYV.

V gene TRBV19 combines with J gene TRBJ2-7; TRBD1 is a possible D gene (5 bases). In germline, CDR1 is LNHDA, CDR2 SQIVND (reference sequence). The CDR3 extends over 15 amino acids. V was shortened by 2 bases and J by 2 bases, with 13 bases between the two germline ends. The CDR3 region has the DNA TGTGCCAGTAGTATAAGGGGCACCTCGGCCTACGAGCAGTACTTC. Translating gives CASSIRGTSAYEQYF.